This paragraph covers one TCR beta chain sequence. The data derive from a study of blood T cell repertoires in COVID-19. The overall study: COVID-19 samples, acute and convalescent, were from the United States, Italy and Spain. The cDNA or gDNA used as material had been derived from T cells, B-cell-depleted T cells, or PBMCs.

In the authors' workflow: Amplification of reference gene primers was used by the study to estimate nucleated cell counts. Clones were read by immunoSEQ multiplex PCR, and TCRdb kept only the in-frame ones, dropping some. From that table come the V and J calls and clone size; the DNA was used to work out D and trimming. The sample comprises roughly 230,000 clones, approximately 81% of which are singletons, and around 1% rests with the top ten. CDR3 length: 13 amino acids. V lost 4 bases, J lost 5 bases, and 9 bases lay in between. Germline V gene lookup returns CDR1 KGHSH and CDR2 LQKENI. The origin of this receptor is a man aged 35-49 years with acute or convalescent COVID-19. The rearrangement joins TRBV18 to TRBJ1-5; D ambiguous. Sequencing was performed on peripheral blood. Here the CDR3 DNA reads TGTGCCAGCTCACTGCACAAAGATCAGCCCCAGCATTTT. Translation: CASSLHKDQPQHF.